This entry lists 24 T cell receptor beta chains sequenced from one sample in a study of radiotherapy plus CTLA-4 blockade in lung cancer. TCRdb keeps only in-frame clones here, not all; method: immunoSEQ multiplex PCR. The table shows tens of thousands of clones, with around 86% occurring only once. The sample in question was peripheral blood, obtained from a patient treated with radiotherapy plus ipilimumab. All receptors derive from a human donor with non-small cell lung cancer that progressed on radiotherapy plus ipilimumab.

This chain connects TRBV2 to TRBJ2-5; 10 bases are a match to TRBD2. Per germline, CDR1 SNHLY and CDR2 FYNNEI. CDR3 length: 13 residues. The trim removed 7 bases at V and 4 bases at J, leaving 3 bases unmatched. CDR3 sequence (DNA): TGTGCCAGCACTCCTAGCGGGAGAGAGACCCAGTACTTC. This gives the protein CASTPSGRETQYF.

The chain couples TRBV4-2 to TRBJ2-6; D is possibly TRBD1 (6 bases). Germline CDR1 reads LGHNA; CDR2 reads YNFKEQ. The CDR3 loop spans 17 amino acids. With 6 bases removed from V and 0 bases from J, the gap between germline ends came to 15 bases. In DNA form, the CDR3 reads TGTGCCAGCAGTGAGCAGGGGTCCGTCTCTGGGGCCAACGTCCTGACTTTC. This codes for CASSEQGSVSGANVLTF.

The V gene is TRBV18, the J gene TRBJ2-2, with TRBD1 matching 7 bases. This CDR3 has 15 residues. V was clipped by 2 bases and J by 2 bases; unmatched bases: 2. CDR1 is KGHSH, CDR2 LQKENI, per germline. The DNA for the CDR3 is TGTGCCAGCTCACCAAGACAGGGAAACACCGGGGAGCTGTTTTTT. This sequence encodes CASSPRQGNTGELFF.

V is TRBV5-1 and J is TRBJ2-2, with 11 bases identical to TRBD2. The CDR3 length is 15 residues. Germline V gene lookup returns CDR1 SGHRS and CDR2 YFSETQ. V shed 4 bases and J 9 bases; nucleotides not matched to a gene: 8. For the CDR3, the DNA is TGCGCCAGCAGCCCTTCTAGCGGGAGGACACGGGAGCTGTTTTTT. This codes for CASSPSSGRTRELFF. Variable domain in full (rest from reference TRBV5-1 and TRBJ2-2): KAGVTQTPRYLIKTRGQQVTLSCSPISGHRSVSWYQQTPGQGLQFLFEYFSETQRNKGNFPGRFSGRQFSNSRSEMNVSTLELGDSALYLCASSPSSGRTRELFFGEGSRLTVL.

The chain combines TRBV27 with TRBJ1-5; D is undetermined. With 9 bases removed from V and 4 bases from J, the gap between germline ends came to 16 bases. CDR3 length: 14 amino acids. The V gene's germline CDR1 is MNHEY and CDR2 SMNVEV (reference sequence). In DNA, the CDR3 is TGTGCCAGTCGCAAAGGGTCGGTAAATCAGCCCCAGCATTTT. Residues: CASRKGSVNQPQHF.

The CDR3 is CASSVMDRGAGELFF. CDR3 DNA sequence: TGTGCCAGCAGTGTGATGGACAGGGGGGCCGGGGAGCTGTTTTTT. The rearrangement links TRBV2 to TRBJ2-2; TRBD1 aligns across 10 bases. The length of the CDR3 is 15 residues. In germline, CDR1 is SNHLY, CDR2 FYNNEI. With 4 bases clipped from V and 6 bases from J, the junction kept 5 bases outside the gene matches.

The V and J genes are TRBV7-3 and TRBJ2-3, with D perhaps matching TRBD2 (6 bases). V gave up 5 bases and J gave up 0 bases, with 18 bases separating them. This CDR3 spans 17 amino acids. The germline gives CDR1 SGHTA, CDR2 FQGTGA. The CDR3 coding sequence is TGTGCCAGCAGCCACCGCGGGACCACACTTAGCACAGATACGCAGTATTTT. Its protein is CASSHRGTTLSTDTQYF.

This chain joins TRBV29-1 and TRBJ1-1, with 7 bases lining up with TRBD1. Losses at the gene ends were 4 bases for V and 0 bases for J; bases not matched to a gene: 5. CDR1 SQVTM and CDR2 ANQGSEA come from the germline V gene. The CDR3 spans 14 residues. The CDR3 protein is CSVGGQLMNTEAFF. Here the CDR3 DNA reads TGCAGCGTTGGGGGACAGCTCATGAACACTGAAGCTTTCTTT.

This chain connects TRBV30 to TRBJ2-5, with D possibly matching TRBD2 (7 bases). Per the germline V gene, CDR1 is GTSNPN and CDR2 is SVGIG (reference sequence). This CDR3 spans 12 amino acids. Trimming pared 2 bases from V and 5 bases from J, leaving 9 bases between. The CDR3 DNA sequence: TGTGCCTGGAGTCCGGGGGGCGAGACCCAGTACTTC. This translates into CAWSPGGETQYF. The full variable domain, its missing parts supplied by reference TRBV30 and TRBJ2-5, is SQTIHQWPATLVQPVGSPLSLECTVEGTSNPNLYWYRQAAGRGLQLLFYSVGIGQISSEVPQNLSASRPQDRQFILSSKKLLLSDSGFYLCAWSPGGETQYFGPGTRLLVL.

The chain couples TRBV27 to TRBJ1-2; a weak D match, TRBD1 (6 bases). Germline CDR1 and CDR2: MNHEY and SMNVEV (reference sequence). The CDR3 contains 14 residues. The V end was cut by 4 bases, the J end by 5 bases, with 14 bases between. In DNA form, the CDR3 reads TGTGCCAGCAGTTCATTCGGACAGCCATATGGCTACACCTTC. Protein product: CASSSFGQPYGYTF.

V gene TRBV5-1 combines with J gene TRBJ1-2; D gene ambiguous. Trimming shortened V by 1 base and J by 0 bases, and 7 bases separated the two germline ends. This CDR3 is built from 14 residues. The germline gives CDR1 SGHRS, CDR2 YFSETQ. The CDR3 loop is CASSLSVSNYGYTF. As DNA, the CDR3 is TGCGCCAGCAGCTTGTCCGTATCTAACTATGGCTACACCTTC.

The V gene is TRBV27, the J gene TRBJ2-3; TRBD2 might be the D (5 bases). Trimming stripped 3 bases from V and 5 bases from J, with 12 bases between. The germline V gene has CDR1 MNHEY and CDR2 SMNVEV (reference sequence). The CDR3 length is 14 residues. This CDR3 reads CASSFIGEGDTQYF. CDR3 coding DNA: TGTGCCAGCAGTTTCATCGGGGAAGGAGATACGCAGTATTTT.

This chain uses TRBV4-2 with TRBJ1-2, with 11 bases fitting TRBD1. The CDR3 loop spans 14 amino acids. Germline trimming cut 5 bases from V and 5 bases from J; bases unmatched to any gene: 4. Germline values: CDR1 LGHNA, CDR2 YNFKEQ. CDR3 nucleotide sequence: TGTGCCAGCAGCGGTGGGACAGGGGGGTATGGCTACACCTTC. It yields the protein CASSGGTGGYGYTF.

The chain is built from TRBV7-9 and TRBJ2-5, with TRBD2 identical over 9 bases. CDR3 length equals 14 residues. The germline V gene has CDR1 SEHNR and CDR2 FQNEAQ (reference sequence). The V gene end was trimmed by 4 bases and the J gene end by 5 bases; junction bases not matched to a gene: 5. For the CDR3, the DNA is TGTGCCAGCAGCTGGCGGGAGGGCCGGGAGACCCAGTACTTC. Its protein is CASSWREGRETQYF.

The V gene is TRBV28, the J gene TRBJ1-1, with TRBD1 as a possible D gene (5 bases). CDR1 is MDHEN, CDR2 SYDVKM, per germline. The CDR3 sequence is 16 residues long. The DNA of the CDR3 is TGTGCAACACATTGGGGGAGTGTCCGCCTGAACACTGAAGCTTTCTTT. It specifies CATHWGSVRLNTEAFF.

The chain uses TRBV5-1 and TRBJ2-3; D is tentatively TRBD1 or TRBD2 (5 bases each). Germline V gives CDR1 SGHRS, CDR2 YFSETQ. Trimming took off 0 bases at V and 0 bases at J, with 11 bases between the two ends. The CDR3 spans 16 residues. CDR3 sequence (DNA): TGCGCCAGCAGCTTGGCCGGGACGGGTAGCACAGATACGCAGTATTTT. It yields the protein CASSLAGTGSTDTQYF.

This chain uses TRBV7-2 with TRBJ2-1; D unclear. The V end lost 4 bases, the J end lost 9 bases, and 10 bases lay between the germline ends. Per the germline V gene, CDR1 is SGHTA and CDR2 is FQGNSA. This CDR3 comprises 12 residues. CDR3 coding DNA: TGTGCCAGCAGCTCACCTAACCGTGAGCAGTTCTTC. It specifies CASSSPNREQFF.

By share of the sample, this clone is medium-sized. This chain links TRBV28 with TRBJ1-2; perhaps TRBD1 as D (6 bases). With 6 bases removed from V and 3 bases from J, the gap between germline ends came to 17 bases. This CDR3 has 15 residues. The germline V gene has CDR1 MDHEN and CDR2 SYDVKM. The CDR3 loop is CASSSGQGQDYGYTF. The CDR3 DNA is TGTGCCAGCAGCTCGGGACAAGGGCAGGACTATGGCTACACCTTC.

This clone was observed once. Sequence at one end of the junction differs from germline and may be a read error. DNA of the CDR3: TGCGCCAGCACCTTGGACGGAAACTATGGCTACACCTTC. This translates into CASTLDGNYGYTF. V usage is TRBV5-1 and J usage is TRBJ1-2, with D unresolved. Germline CDR1 SGHRS, CDR2 YFSETQ. The CDR3 totals 13 residues.

The chain joins TRBV19 to TRBJ2-1; D perhaps matches TRBD1 (6 bases). Between the trimmed V and J ends, which lost 3 bases and 9 bases, there was a span of 15 bases. The germline V gene has CDR1 LNHDA and CDR2 SQIVND (reference sequence). The CDR3 contains 14 residues. CDR3 coding DNA: TGTGCCAGTAGTATTGTGACAGGATGGGTTGAGCAGTTCTTC. Translating gives CASSIVTGWVEQFF.

This rearrangement joins TRBV28 to TRBJ2-7; 9 nucleotides match TRBD1. The CDR3 totals 16 residues. Per the germline V gene, CDR1 is MDHEN and CDR2 is SYDVKM. After removal of 4 bases from V and 1 base from J, the junction contained 8 bases not matched to a gene. The CDR3 region has the DNA TGTGCCAGCAGTTACAAACAGGGGGCCTTATCCTACGAGCAGTACTTC. The encoded protein is CASSYKQGALSYEQYF. The full variable domain, completed using reference TRBV28 and TRBJ2-7, is DVKVTQSSRYLVKRTGEKVFLECVQDMDHENMFWYRQDPGLGLRLIYFSYDVKMKEKGDIPEGYSVSREKKERFSLILESASTNQTSMYLCASSYKQGALSYEQYFGPGTRLTVT.

The chain recombines TRBV5-4 with TRBJ1-2; D uncertain. The V and J ends lost 2 bases and 3 bases respectively, with 2 bases between them. The CDR3 is made up of 11 amino acids. CDR1 and CDR2 (germline): SGHNT, YYREEE (reference sequence). Here the CDR3 DNA reads TGTGCCAGCAGCTTTGACTATGGCTACACCTTC. Its translation: CASSFDYGYTF. Full variable domain (outside the CDR3, taken from reference TRBV5-4 and TRBJ1-2): ETGVTQSPTHLIKTRGQQVTLRCSSQSGHNTVSWYQQALGQGPQFIFQYYREEENGRGNFPPRFSGLQFPNYSSELNVNALELDDSALYLCASSFDYGYTFGSGTRLTVV.

The V call is TRBV6-6, the J call TRBJ2-3; D is unclear. Trimming removed 0 bases at V and 1 base at J, with 2 bases between. There are 13 residues in the CDR3. Per the germline V gene, CDR1 is MNHNY and CDR2 is SVGAGI (reference sequence). In DNA, the CDR3 is TGTGCCAGCAGTTACTCGGGCACAGATACGCAGTATTTT. Protein product: CASSYSGTDTQYF.

CDR3 sequence: CASSESRLREAGNTQYF. The CDR3 DNA reads TGCGCCAGCAGCGAAAGCCGTCTGAGGGAGGCCGGGAATACGCAGTATTTT. The V call is TRBV4-3, the J call TRBJ2-3; possible D gene TRBD2, 6 bases. This CDR3 is 17 amino acids long. Per germline, CDR1 LGHNA and CDR2 YSLEER. Trimming removed 5 bases from V and 7 bases from J, with 25 bases in between.